This T cell receptor (beta chain) was recovered during a study of T cells in Graves' hyperthyroidism and ophthalmopathy. A note on this clonotype: Its antigen is still unknown.

From RNA transcripts, TCR beta CDR3 regions were amplified. The primer set for the first-round RT-PCR of the TCR CDR3 was HTBI. From the multiplex PCR reads, TCRdb called clonotypes with MiXCR, one entry per CDR3 protein. The sample holds 500,000 to 650,000 distinct CDR3 sequences, over 35% seen once. General study results and limits: A 13 V-J signature model discriminated ophthalmopathy versus stable hyperthyroidism. Most thyroid clonotypes expanded above 0.001 appeared in blood too.

V lost 5 bases and J lost 7, with 11 bases in between. CDR3 length equals 13 residues. Germline values: CDR1 SEHNR, CDR2 FQNEAQ (reference sequence). On the basis of clinical symptoms, serum thyroxine and TRAb, thyroid ultrasound and orbital computed tomography, diagnoses were made. The material sequenced was peripheral blood or thyroid tissue (not recorded which). The chain joins TRBV7-9 to TRBJ2-2; D ambiguous. This clonotype was obtained from an adult woman with Graves' disease, either hyperthyroidism or ophthalmopathy (not recorded which). The CDR3 sequence: CASSNPRSGELFF. CDR3 coding DNA: TGTGCCAGCAGCAACCCCAGGAGCGGGGAGCTGTTTTTT.